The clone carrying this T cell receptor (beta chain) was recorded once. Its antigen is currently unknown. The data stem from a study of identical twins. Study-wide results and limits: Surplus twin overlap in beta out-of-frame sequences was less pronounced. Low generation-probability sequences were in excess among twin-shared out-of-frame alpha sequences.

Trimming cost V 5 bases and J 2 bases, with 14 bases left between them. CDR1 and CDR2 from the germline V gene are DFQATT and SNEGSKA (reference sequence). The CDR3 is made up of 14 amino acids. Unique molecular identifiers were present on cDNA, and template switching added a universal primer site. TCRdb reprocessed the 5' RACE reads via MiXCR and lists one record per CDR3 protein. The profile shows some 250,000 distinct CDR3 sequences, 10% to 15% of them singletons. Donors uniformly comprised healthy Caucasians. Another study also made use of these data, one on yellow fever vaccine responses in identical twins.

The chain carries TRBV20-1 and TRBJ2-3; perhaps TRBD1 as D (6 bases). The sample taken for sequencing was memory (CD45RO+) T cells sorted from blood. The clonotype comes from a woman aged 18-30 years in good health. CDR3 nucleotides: TGCAGTGCTTCCGAGGGGGTACACACAGATACGCAGTATTTT. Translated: CSASEGVHTDTQYF.